This T cell receptor (beta chain) comes out of a study of cytomegalovirus exposure and HLA in healthy donors. In regard to this clone: What it recognizes is unknown.

There were likely unrecorded immune exposures, though donors were nominally healthy when sampled. Primers for the PCR totalled 60 Vbeta and 13 Jbeta. TCRdb's copy holds only in-frame clones and misses some; the assay was immunoSEQ multiplex PCR. The data contain about 160,000 clones, roughly 80% of them singletons. The germline gives CDR1 SGDLS, CDR2 YYNGEE. The CDR3 is made up of 15 amino acids. V was clipped by 2 bases and J by 4 bases, with 12 bases between them. Findings of the study overall: Roughly uniform depth of sequencing across donors was assumed in presence/absence analyses. Analyzed later, most CMV-associated TCR beta chains appeared HLA-restricted.

The V and J genes are TRBV9 and TRBJ2-2, with no clear D. Sequenced: PBMCs. The TCR sequence derives from a woman aged 50 to 65 in good health and CMV-seronegative. CDR3 in DNA: TGTGCCAGCAGCGTTAGCACTCACGGCACCGGGGAGCTGTTTTTT. Amino acids: CASSVSTHGTGELFF.